The clone carrying this TCR beta chain was counted ten times or more. As yet, its antigen is unknown. The sample belongs to a study of T-cell reconstitution after alpha-beta-depleted transplantation in children. CDR3 length: 17 residues. J was trimmed by 0 bases and V by 5 bases; bases with no gene match: 9. Unique molecular identifiers tagged the TCRbeta library. TCRdb ran MiXCR on the PCR reads and lists one entry per CDR3 protein. The sample yields about 240,000 distinct CDR3 sequences, around 25% seen once. Study results and caveats: Diversity and T-cell counts at one year after transplant derived mostly from new T cells. Alpha-beta T cells present about two months after transplant were reported to originate from several hundred expanded graft clones. For some patients, TCRbeta diversity was high at day 60 because of recipient T cells and thymic progenitors that survived.

The TCR sequence derives from a girl aged 2-10 years with Fanconi anemia, due to receive a stem cell transplant. The input for sequencing was PBMCs, taken before TCRalphabeta/CD19-depleted stem cell transplant. The chain is built from TRBV12-3 or TRBV12-4 and TRBJ2-1; 8 bases agree with TRBD2. The DNA of the CDR3 is TGTGCCAGCAGTCCGATAAGACTAGCGAGCTCCTACAATGAGCAGTTCTTC. Residues: CASSPIRLASSYNEQFF.